These 20 T cell receptor beta chains were all obtained from the same sample, sequenced in a study of monozygotic twins with inflammatory bowel disease. TCRdb re-called the 5' RACE reads and catalogs CDR3 proteins one per entry, DNA excluded. The table for this sample gives 350,000 to 550,000 distinct CDR3 sequences. Sequencing was carried out using blood. These receptors all come from a human donor with ulcerative colitis or Crohn's disease, or a healthy co-twin of an affected twin (not recorded which).

This chain uses TRBV11-2 with TRBJ2-3; TCRdb selects TRBD1, and the lack of DNA leaves this call unchecked. The CDR3 extends over 15 amino acids. Germline CDR1 and CDR2: SGHAT and FQNNGV. The CDR3 sequence: CASSTPGHITDTQYF.

The chain employs TRBV5-1 and TRBJ2-7; the TCRdb D gene call, TRBD1, has no DNA to confirm it. The CDR3 runs 15 residues. Germline V CDR1 and CDR2: SGHRS, YFSETQ. CDR3 sequence reads: CASSLADREGREQYF.

V usage is TRBV10-3 and J usage is TRBJ2-3; TCRdb outputs TRBD1, but without DNA this stays unchecked. This CDR3 has 12 amino acids. The germline gives CDR1 ENHRY, CDR2 SYGVKD. The CDR3 spells CAIRGTADTQYF.

The chain carries TRBV24-1 and TRBJ2-1; the TCRdb D gene call, TRBD1, has no DNA to confirm it. The V gene's germline CDR1 is KGHDR and CDR2 SFDVKD. The CDR3 has 15 amino acids. The chain's CDR3 is CATSEGVGASNEQFF.

The chain links TRBV5-6 to TRBJ2-5; checking the TCRdb D call of TRBD1 is not possible without DNA. This CDR3 is 16 amino acids long. In germline, CDR1 is SGHDT, CDR2 YYEEEE. The CDR3 is CASSLGRGGTQETQYF.

The genes are TRBV9 and TRBJ2-5; TCRdb proposes TRBD1, but this gene call is untestable without DNA. There are 16 residues in the CDR3. The germline V gene encodes CDR1 SGDLS and CDR2 YYNGEE. The CDR3 is CASSVSAGGYQETQYF.

The V call is TRBV6-1, the J call TRBJ1-1. Per germline, CDR1 MNHNS and CDR2 SASEGT. The CDR3 is made up of 14 amino acids. This CDR3 reads CASRKWQTNTEAFF.

The CDR3 spells CASSRDYEQYF. The rearrangement links TRBV28 to TRBJ2-7. The CDR3 is made up of 11 amino acids. Germline V gene sequence: CDR1 MDHEN, CDR2 SYDVKM.

The chain uses TRBV20-1 and TRBJ2-7; the TCRdb call, TRBD1, lacks DNA for checking. The CDR3 consists of 12 residues. CDR1 is DFQATT and CDR2 is SNEGSKA in the germline V gene (reference sequence). The CDR3 sequence is CSAQDPVYEQYF.

The chain couples TRBV9 to TRBJ2-4; the TCRdb D gene call, TRBD1, has no DNA to confirm it. The germline V gene encodes CDR1 SGDLS and CDR2 YYNGEE. The CDR3 loop spans 14 amino acids. The CDR3 loop reads CASSVETGSNIQYF.

This chain joins TRBV19 and TRBJ2-6; checking the TCRdb D call of TRBD1 is not possible without DNA. In germline, CDR1 is LNHDA, CDR2 SQIVND (reference sequence). The CDR3 has 19 residues. CDR3 amino acids: CASSLLWDRSLSGANVLTF.

The chain uses TRBV4-2 and TRBJ1-2; the D gene TCRdb calls, TRBD1, cannot be checked with no DNA. CDR3 length: 15 amino acids. Per germline, CDR1 LGHNA and CDR2 YNFKEQ. CDR3 amino acids: CASSQEWTGYYGYTF.

J is TRBJ1-2 and V is TRBV29-1; checking the TCRdb D call of TRBD1 is not possible without DNA. Germline CDR1 SQVTM, CDR2 ANQGSEA. The CDR3 extends over 14 amino acids. The CDR3 loop reads CSALGQWPNYGYTF.

The chain carries TRBV20-1 and TRBJ2-5; the D call of TRBD1 rests on TCRdb alone, since no DNA is present to check it. Germline loops: CDR1 DFQATT, CDR2 SNEGSKA (reference sequence). The CDR3 has 12 amino acids. This CDR3 reads CSAEGGGETQYF.

This chain uses TRBV5-4 with TRBJ2-7; the TCRdb D gene call, TRBD2, has no DNA to confirm it. This CDR3 is 14 amino acids long. Germline values: CDR1 SGHNT, CDR2 YYREEE (reference sequence). CDR3 sequence reads: CASSEGLAAYEQYF.

The chain carries TRBV20-1 and TRBJ1-3. CDR1 and CDR2 (germline): DFQATT, SNEGSKA (reference sequence). The CDR3 consists of 14 residues. The CDR3 protein is CSAGEGTTGNTIYF.

This sequence joins TRBV7-3 and TRBJ2-1; the D call of TRBD1 rests on TCRdb alone, since no DNA is present to check it. CDR3 length: 17 amino acids. CDR1 and CDR2 from the germline V gene are SGHTA and FQGTGA. CDR3: CASSLKGILGGYNEQFF.

Here the CDR3 reads CASSAGLGNEQFF. V and J are TRBV7-9 and TRBJ2-1. Germline V CDR1 and CDR2: SEHNR, FQNEAQ (reference sequence). CDR3 length: 13 amino acids.

The V call is TRBV12-3 or TRBV12-4, the J call TRBJ2-1; TCRdb's D gene call, TRBD1, goes unchecked for lack of DNA. This CDR3 has 15 residues. The CDR3 sequence: CASSPTGLGYNEQFF.

The chain couples TRBV14 to TRBJ2-3. The V gene's germline CDR1 is SGHDN and CDR2 FVKESK. The CDR3 is 15 amino acids. CDR3 protein: CASSQLTISTDTQYF.